This T cell receptor beta chain was observed in a study of identical twins listed by TCRdb under 2016. Concerning the study at large: To test whether fetal clonotypes persist, this study deep-sequenced TCR alpha and beta repertoires from monozygotic twins, from unrelated adults of various ages, and from cord blood. To rule out contamination, the twin experiments were replicated at different times with different library preparation protocols. Results the study describes overall, beyond this receptor: Invariant T cells such as MAIT and iNKT could partly confound zero-insertion analyses, though diverse VJ usage argued against this for most clonotypes. Out-of-frame TCR alpha sharing in monozygotic twins was systematically underestimated by recombination models, whereas sharing between unrelated individuals was in agreement with the recombination models. Because the same donors could not be followed over many years, the conclusions depended on cross-sectional statistical analysis. Abundant cord blood beta clonotypes carried fewer insertions; young adult naive repertoires showed a weaker similar trend, while memory repertoires showed none. Compared with coincidental sharing between unrelated individuals, out-of-frame TCR alpha sequences shared between twins showed an excess of sequences with low generation probability. In beta out-of-frame sequences, excess twin sharing was weaker, because having fewer shared sequences lowered the signal-to-noise ratio.

The sample holds a few counts of this clonotype. Its antigen is unknown. The input lacks base qualities; no much larger clone sits a single base away. From the cysteine through the phenylalanine, the CDR3 covers 21 amino acids. Here the CDR3 DNA is all that survives: 63 bases in frame from base 1. The germline V gene yields SGHDN for CDR1 and FVKESK for CDR2. Ends trimmed: V by 2 bases, J by 4 bases; bases unmatched to a gene: 22. The library was generated by 5' RACE. Sequencing took place on an Illumina HiSeq 2000. Template switching introduced a universal primer binding site; the final cDNA contained a unique molecular identifier, enabling accurate counting of TCR cDNA molecules. First-strand cDNA for TCR alpha and beta chains was synthesized from specific primers in the conserved constant-segment region. To control for contamination, every cDNA library carried two barcodes: a SMART-Mk sample barcode plus Illumina barcodes. TruSeq adapter sequences along with Illumina sample barcodes were introduced in two successive PCR steps. TCR alpha and beta cDNA libraries were sequenced on the Illumina HiSeq platform with custom primers. Per the authors' processing: Raw reads were processed with MiGEC to extract unique molecular identifiers, and MiXCR was used to determine CDR3 positions. For each individual, recombination models were inferred using an EM algorithm with the repgenHMM and IGoR tools. Shared clonotype analysis was performed with the tcR package in R, normalizing sharing by the product of cloneset sizes. Out-of-frame nonproductive sequences were analyzed to study raw recombination free of thymic and clonal selection effects. TCRdb applied fastp at Q25 and MiXCR to the public reads, then kept only in-frame beta chains. Identical CDR3 protein sequences are pooled into one entry, listed with their most common genes and DNA. These V and J calls originate from TCRdb's pipeline instead of the authors' own analysis. This sample gives about 1.7 million distinct CDR3 sequences in total; roughly a third of them show up just once. The biggest ten clones account for more than 0.25% of the sample.

Every donor in the study was a healthy Caucasian. The receptor comes from a newborn girl in good health. The specimen was cord blood. The V and J segments used are TRBV14 and TRBJ2-3; the junction holds 9 bases that match TRBD2. The CDR3 reads as follows: CASSQLPSPSGKNYGADTQYF. DNA sequence: TGTGCCAGCAGCCAACTACCCTCTCCTAGCGGGAAAAATTATGGGGCAGATACGCAGTATTTT.